The entry below describes one TCR beta chain. Its target is not known. The sample is drawn from a study of CD8 T cells in ankylosing spondylitis. Study-wide results and limits: Matched ankylosing spondylitis synovial fluid reportedly showed significant enrichment of disease-linked clones.

TCRdb analysed the 5' RACE reads with MiXCR anew, one entry per CDR3 protein. The sample records 200,000 to 250,000 distinct CDR3 sequences, about 10% being singletons. CDR3 length: 11 residues. Germline loops: CDR1 SGHRS, CDR2 YFSETQ. Trimming took 4 bases from V and 6 from J, leaving 8 bases between them. The TCR sequence derives from a male donor with ankylosing spondylitis or in good health (not recorded which). The rearrangement joins TRBV5-1 to TRBJ2-7; D gene uncertain. What was sequenced was blood, either unsorted or a sorted T cell fraction (not recorded which). The CDR3 protein is CASSPTCEQYF. CDR3 DNA: TGCGCCAGCAGCCCAACCTGCGAGCAGTACTTC.